This passage covers 13 T cell receptor beta chains from one sample sequenced in a study of T cell responses to AZD1222 COVID-19 vaccine. Sequenced by immunoSEQ multiplex PCR; TCRdb stores in-frame clones only, minus some. The repertoire includes around 150,000 clones, roughly 90% of them detected once, and 1.9% sits in the top ten. This specimen was peripheral blood, taken on day 0 of AZD1222 vaccination. These receptor sequences come from an adult in good health.

The chain links TRBV19 to TRBJ1-1; D is unclear. The CDR3 has 15 residues. Per germline, CDR1 LNHDA and CDR2 SQIVND (reference sequence). V lost 5 bases to trimming and J lost 1 base, with 14 bases between them. Here the CDR3 reads CASSFGRRSNTEAFF. DNA for the CDR3: TGTGCCAGTAGTTTTGGACGGCGATCGAACACTGAAGCTTTCTTT.

The chain carries TRBV30 and TRBJ1-2; TRBD1 might be the D (5 bases). The CDR3 spans 18 residues. Germline CDR1 reads GTSNPN; CDR2 reads SVGIG (reference sequence). The germline V and J ends were trimmed by 4 bases and 2 bases, with 26 bases remaining between them. In nucleotides, the CDR3 is TGTGCCTGGACGAGGGCGGGGATTAGGTCACAGGAAAACTATGGCTACACCTTC. This encodes CAWTRAGIRSQENYGYTF.

The V and J genes are TRBV19 and TRBJ2-7; D gene ambiguous. The CDR3 is made up of 11 amino acids. The germline V gene encodes CDR1 LNHDA and CDR2 SQIVND (reference sequence). Trimming cost V 11 bases and J 2 bases, with 10 bases left between them. The CDR3 here is CACDRAYEQYF. The CDR3, as DNA: TGTGCCTGCGATAGAGCCTACGAGCAGTACTTC.

V is TRBV13 and J is TRBJ2-7; a weak D match, TRBD1 (6 bases). The germline gives CDR1 PRHDT, CDR2 FYEKMQ (reference sequence). The CDR3 totals 15 residues. The V gene lost 5 bases and the J gene lost 2 bases, with 16 bases spanning the gap. The CDR3 sequence: CASSAKPGDAYEQYF. DNA of the CDR3: TGTGCCAGCAGCGCCAAGCCAGGGGATGCCTACGAGCAGTACTTC.

This clone appeared a few times. The gene calls are TRBV6-5 and TRBJ1-2; the D is unclear. The V gene's germline CDR1 is MNHEY and CDR2 SVGAGI. Trimming stripped 4 bases from V and 5 bases from J, with 8 bases between. CDR3 size: 12 residues. The CDR3 protein is CASSFGSYGYTF. As DNA, the CDR3 is TGTGCCAGCAGTTTCGGTTCTTATGGCTACACCTTC.

This sequence joins TRBV6-5 and TRBJ2-5; D may be TRBD2 (5 bases). Germline V CDR1 and CDR2: MNHEY, SVGAGI. CDR3 length: 13 amino acids. The V gene lost 8 bases and the J gene lost 5 bases, with 15 bases spanning the gap. CDR3 amino acids: CASGSPWGETQYF. CDR3 DNA sequence: TGTGCCAGCGGGAGCCCATGGGGTGAGACCCAGTACTTC.

The chain uses TRBV5-1 and TRBJ2-2; possible D gene TRBD1, 6 bases. V dropped 1 base and J dropped 0 bases, with 10 bases sitting between them. The length of the CDR3 is 16 residues. In germline, CDR1 is SGHRS, CDR2 YFSETQ. For the CDR3, the DNA is TGCGCCAGCAGCTTGCCCAGGGGCCCGAACACCGGGGAGCTGTTTTTT. Protein: CASSLPRGPNTGELFF.

The V call is TRBV28, the J call TRBJ2-1; 7 positions match TRBD1. V was pared by 9 bases and J by 8 bases, with 10 bases of the junction left unmatched. There are 13 residues in the CDR3. From germline, CDR1 is MDHEN and CDR2 SYDVKM. DNA for the CDR3: TGTGCCAGTATGACCACAGGGGTTGATGAGCAGTTCTTC. Its protein is CASMTTGVDEQFF.

This chain connects TRBV3-1 (or the pseudogene TRBV3-2) to TRBJ1-1, with 7 positions matching TRBD1. CDR1 is LGHDT and CDR2 is YNNKEL in the germline V gene (reference sequence). After removal of 0 bases from V and 0 bases from J, the junction contained 10 bases not matched to a gene. The CDR3 covers 18 residues. The CDR3: CASSQELTGSRMNTEAFF. CDR3 sequence (DNA): TGTGCCAGCAGCCAAGAACTGACAGGGTCAAGAATGAACACTGAAGCTTTCTTT.

The chain combines TRBV7-6 with TRBJ1-3; D not resolved. From germline, CDR1 is SGHVS and CDR2 FNYEAQ. There are 15 residues in the CDR3. V was pared by 2 bases and J by 0 bases, with 8 bases between. In nucleotides, the CDR3 is TGTGCCAGCAGCTTAAGCGGAAACTCTGGAAACACCATATATTTT. Its protein is CASSLSGNSGNTIYF.

The rearrangement joins TRBV3-1 (or the pseudogene TRBV3-2) to TRBJ1-1; 7 bases map to TRBD1. Trimming cost V 0 bases and J 5 bases; bases outside gene matches: 6. The CDR3 contains 15 residues. Germline V gene sequence: CDR1 LGHDT, CDR2 YNNKEL (reference sequence). DNA for the CDR3: TGTGCCAGCAGCCAAGATTTTACAGGGGTGACTGAAGCTTTCTTT. It specifies CASSQDFTGVTEAFF.

The chain has TRBV19 and TRBJ1-5; D is unclear. CDR1 is LNHDA, CDR2 SQIVND, per germline (reference sequence). This CDR3 has 14 residues. V lost 1 base to trimming and J lost 6 bases, with 10 bases between them. CDR3 sequence: CASSIARSGQPQHF. The CDR3 DNA follows: TGTGCCAGTAGTATAGCCCGCTCGGGTCAGCCCCAGCATTTT.

V and J are TRBV5-1 and TRBJ1-1; D might be TRBD1 (6 bases). This CDR3 spans 15 amino acids. The germline V gene encodes CDR1 SGHRS and CDR2 YFSETQ. The V gene lost 1 base and the J gene lost 4 bases, with 14 bases spanning the gap. The CDR3 nucleotides read TGCGCCAGCAGCTTGAATACGAACAGGGTCACTGAAGCTTTCTTT. Its translation: CASSLNTNRVTEAFF.